The source of this T cell receptor beta chain is a study of cytomegalovirus exposure and HLA in healthy donors. On the study more broadly: About 85 million unique TCRs from HLA-typed donors were held in an early release of data. Study conclusions and caveats: Most likely, a cluster of highly shared sequence variants arose as a sequencing artifact. Later analysis identified a missense DCLRE1C variant that was linked to TCR beta V- and J-gene trimming. A later analysis appeared to link common viral pathogens to several of the most significant clusters.

This CDR3 is built from 13 residues. Germline CDR1 reads SGHNT; CDR2 reads YENEEA. Concerning this clone: Its antigen is not known.

The PCR contained 60 Vbeta and 13 Jbeta primers. TCRdb's copy holds only in-frame clones and misses some; the assay was immunoSEQ multiplex PCR. Its clone listing holds under 200,000 clones. The genes are TRBV11-3 and TRBJ2-3; 7 bases agree with TRBD2. The clonotype was recovered from a man aged 25 to 40 in good health and CMV-seronegative. Sequenced material: PBMCs. The CDR3, as DNA: TGTGCTACCGGCGGGGGTAGCACAGATACGCAGTATTTT. It is translated as CATGGGSTDTQYF.